The 26 T cell receptor beta chains below were found in one sample sequenced in a study of blood T cell repertoires in COVID-19. Produced via immunoSEQ multiplex PCR; TCRdb's table is partial and in-frame only. The sample comprises approximately 220,000 clones, approximately 88% of which are singletons, and 2% to 3% rests with the top ten. The sample taken for sequencing was PBMCs or T cells enriched from blood (not recorded which). The receptors stem from a woman aged 30 to 39 with acute COVID-19.

The chain uses TRBV4-2 and TRBJ1-2; no definite D call. The ends were cut back, 0 bases at V and 4 bases at J, with 12 bases in the middle. The CDR3 loop spans 15 amino acids. Germline V lookup: CDR1 LGHNA, CDR2 YNFKEQ. In DNA, the CDR3 is TGTGCCAGCAGCCAAGATAGGAGTACTGTCTATGGCTACACCTTC. The encoded protein is CASSQDRSTVYGYTF.

The chain couples TRBV12-3 or TRBV12-4 to TRBJ1-2; TRBD1 matches at 7 bases. The CDR3 length is 13 residues. Unmatched junction bases numbered 8, after V lost 7 bases and J lost 6 bases. The CDR3 spells CASTPTGLNGYTF. Written as DNA, the CDR3 is TGTGCCAGCACCCCGACAGGGCTGAATGGCTACACCTTC.

V is TRBV6-1 and J is TRBJ1-1; D remains unclear. The germline V and J ends were trimmed by 7 bases and 0 bases, with 9 bases remaining between them. There are 13 residues in the CDR3. CDR1 and CDR2 from the germline V gene are MNHNS and SASEGT. The CDR3 DNA reads as TGTGCCAGCACTACAGCACTGAACACTGAAGCTTTCTTT. This encodes CASTTALNTEAFF.

V usage is TRBV7-9 and J usage is TRBJ1-6, with a possible D match to TRBD1 (5 bases). Germline assignment: CDR1 SEHNR and CDR2 FQNEAQ (reference sequence). The ends were cut back, 0 bases at V and 10 bases at J, with 7 bases in the middle. The CDR3 spans 13 residues. Written as DNA, the CDR3 is TGTGCCAGCAGCTTAGCAGGGGTCTCACCCCTCCACTTT. Its translation: CASSLAGVSPLHF. The complete variable domain, with remaining parts taken from reference TRBV7-9 and TRBJ1-6, reads DTGVSQNPRHKITKRGQNVTFRCDPISEHNRLYWYRQTLGQGPEFLTYFQNEAQLEKSRLLSDRFSAERPKGSFSTLEIQRTEQGDSAMYLCASSLAGVSPLHFGNGTRLTVT.

The chain links TRBV12-3 or TRBV12-4 to TRBJ1-2, with D tentatively TRBD1 (6 bases). The CDR3 sequence is 13 residues long. The V end lost 10 bases, the J end lost 3 bases, and 15 bases lay between the germline ends. The CDR3 region has the DNA TGTGCCATTACGAGGGGGAGTGACTATGGCTACACCTTC. Its translation is CAITRGSDYGYTF.

This chain joins TRBV4-1 and TRBJ1-4; the D gene is possibly TRBD1 (5 bases). CDR1 and CDR2 from the germline V gene are MGHRA and YSYEKL. V shed 1 base and J shed 2 bases, with 11 bases lying between them. CDR3 size: 16 residues. The CDR3 region has the DNA TGCGCCAGCAGCCAAGCCCAGGGAACCACTAATGAAAAACTGTTTTTT. It encodes CASSQAQGTTNEKLFF.

The chain carries TRBV27 and TRBJ2-7; tentatively, D is TRBD2 (5 bases). Germline V CDR1 and CDR2: MNHEY, SMNVEV (reference sequence). The CDR3 consists of 18 residues. The V gene lost 5 bases and the J gene lost 2 bases, with 25 bases spanning the gap. For the CDR3, the DNA is TGTGCCAGCAGTCTAAGGGTTCAGAATAGCGCTGCCCCCTACGAGCAGTACTTC. This sequence encodes CASSLRVQNSAAPYEQYF.

The chain joins TRBV5-1 to TRBJ2-1; TRBD2 matches 11 bases. The CDR3 covers 17 residues. Trimming at V came to 8 bases and at J to 1 base, leaving 11 bases not matched to a gene. CDR1 and CDR2 from the germline V gene are SGHRS and YFSETQ. CDR3 bases: TGCGCCAGTAATCGGCTAGCGGGGGGCGGGTCCTACAATGAGCAGTTCTTC. Translated: CASNRLAGGGSYNEQFF.

This chain links TRBV20-1 with TRBJ2-3, with 10 positions matching TRBD2. Germline loops: CDR1 DFQATT, CDR2 SNEGSKA (reference sequence). The V and J ends lost 3 bases and 0 bases, in that order; junction bases with no gene match: 12. The CDR3 has 18 amino acids. CDR3 in DNA: TGCAGTGCTAGTCCTAGCGGGGGACAAACCGGTAGCACAGATACGCAGTATTTT. As protein: CSASPSGGQTGSTDTQYF.

Here the CDR3 DNA reads TGCGCCAGCAGCCAAGAAAGGGGTCGGAGCACTGAAGCTTTCTTT. Translated: CASSQERGRSTEAFF. The rearrangement joins TRBV4-1 to TRBJ1-1, with D possibly matching TRBD1 (5 bases). The V gene lost 0 bases and the J gene lost 4 bases, with 12 bases spanning the gap. CDR1 is MGHRA and CDR2 is YSYEKL in the germline V gene. This CDR3 has 15 residues.

This clone was counted only a few times. The V and J genes are TRBV6-6 and TRBJ1-6; TRBD1 aligns across 9 bases. The V segment lost 6 bases and the J segment 7 bases; nucleotides outside the gene matches: 4. This CDR3 is built from 14 residues. CDR1 and CDR2 (germline): MNHNY, SVGAGI (reference sequence). CDR3 protein: CASSWDRENSPLHF. The DNA for the CDR3 is TGTGCCAGCAGCTGGGACAGGGAAAATTCACCCCTCCACTTT.

The V call is TRBV27, the J call TRBJ1-5, with TRBD1 matching 7 bases. Germline V gene sequence: CDR1 MNHEY, CDR2 SMNVEV (reference sequence). The CDR3 is made up of 14 amino acids. The V and J ends lost 5 bases and 5 bases, in that order; junction bases with no gene match: 6. This CDR3 reads CASSMGTEYQPQHF. In nucleotides, the CDR3 is TGTGCCAGCAGTATGGGGACAGAATATCAGCCCCAGCATTTT.

This clone was counted once. V gene TRBV28 combines with J gene TRBJ1-6; 7 bases are a match to TRBD1. The germline CDR1 and CDR2 sequences are MDHEN and SYDVKM. Trimming took 2 bases from V and 7 from J; bases not matched to a gene: 8. This CDR3 spans 16 amino acids. CDR3 sequence: CASSLPSGTANSPLHF. The CDR3 region has the DNA TGTGCCAGCAGTTTACCCTCTGGGACAGCGAATTCACCCCTCCACTTT.

The chain has TRBV29-1 and TRBJ2-1; 12 bases are shared with TRBD2. V lost 1 base to trimming and J lost 8 bases; unmatched junction nucleotides: 6. There are 15 residues in the CDR3. The germline gives CDR1 SQVTM, CDR2 ANQGSEA. Here the CDR3 reads CSVEAPSGGADEQFF. CDR3 nucleotide sequence: TGCAGCGTTGAAGCCCCTAGCGGGGGGGCCGATGAGCAGTTCTTC.

The chain combines TRBV27 with TRBJ1-5, with TRBD1 identical over 7 bases. Germline CDR1 reads MNHEY; CDR2 reads SMNVEV (reference sequence). The CDR3 runs to 15 residues. Trimming cost V 2 bases and J 4 bases; bases outside gene matches: 5. The CDR3 loop reads CASSLRGTENQPQHF. Here the CDR3 DNA reads TGTGCCAGCAGTTTAAGAGGGACAGAGAATCAGCCCCAGCATTTT.

This clone was seen a single time. This chain uses TRBV6-1 with TRBJ2-7, with D tentatively TRBD2 (5 bases). CDR3 length equals 17 residues. With 0 bases removed from V and 1 base from J, the gap between germline ends came to 16 bases. Germline lookup yields CDR1 MNHNS and CDR2 SASEGT. CDR3 in DNA: TGTGCCAGCAGTGAAGCCGCCCCCCACGGGGAATCCTACGAGCAGTACTTC. Amino acid sequence: CASSEAAPHGESYEQYF.

The chain is built from TRBV18 and TRBJ1-1, with D perhaps TRBD1 (5 bases). Germline lookup yields CDR1 KGHSH and CDR2 LQKENI. V was cut by 8 bases and J by 5 bases, with 15 bases left in between. This CDR3 comprises 13 residues. CDR3 loop: CASQATRDTEAFF. The CDR3 DNA follows: TGTGCCAGCCAAGCGACCAGGGATACTGAAGCTTTCTTT.

This clone occurred a few times. V gene TRBV14 combines with J gene TRBJ1-1; 12 bases align to TRBD1. Germline V CDR1 and CDR2: SGHDN, FVKESK. V was clipped by 8 bases and J by 1 base; unmatched bases: 23. This CDR3 contains 21 residues. CDR3 region: CASHPGPGQGAIDGSNTEAFF. The CDR3 nucleotides are TGTGCCAGCCACCCCGGCCCGGGACAGGGGGCCATTGACGGCTCGAACACTGAAGCTTTCTTT.

This clone was detected only a few times. The chain combines TRBV6-4 with TRBJ2-2; 7 bases match TRBD1. The CDR3 contains 16 residues. The ends lost 0 bases at V and 3 bases at J; junction bases unmatched: 4. Germline V gene data show CDR1 as MRHNA and CDR2 as SNTAGT. CDR3 bases: TGTGCCAGCAGTGACTCTCCGGGACAGCACACCGGGGAGCTGTTTTTT. Translating gives CASSDSPGQHTGELFF.

This sequence joins TRBV4-3 and TRBJ1-5; D unclear. Germline V lookup: CDR1 LGHNA, CDR2 YSLEER. The CDR3 sequence is 15 residues long. V shed 1 base and J shed 5 bases, with 12 bases lying between them. The CDR3 here is CASSQVKGADQPQHF. The CDR3 region has the DNA TGCGCCAGCAGCCAAGTAAAGGGAGCGGATCAGCCCCAGCATTTT.

The chain employs TRBV5-6 and TRBJ1-5; 8 bases align to TRBD1. CDR3 size: 16 residues. V shed 4 bases, J shed 0 bases, and the junction held 6 bases outside the gene matches. The V gene's germline CDR1 is SGHDT and CDR2 YYEEEE. This CDR3 is CASSAGQGYSNQPQHF. The CDR3 DNA sequence: TGTGCCAGCAGCGCCGGACAGGGATATAGCAATCAGCCCCAGCATTTT.

The J gene is TRBJ2-7, the V gene TRBV12-3 or TRBV12-4; D is uncertain. This CDR3 is 11 amino acids long. Between the trimmed V and J ends, which lost 1 base and 7 bases, there was a span of 5 bases. The CDR3, as DNA: TGTGCCAGCAGTTTAGGAGGTGAGCAGTACTTC. Its translation: CASSLGGEQYF.

The J gene is TRBJ1-1, the V gene TRBV12-3 or TRBV12-4; D is undetermined. The CDR3 is 13 amino acids. V was cut by 6 bases and J by 1 base, with 9 bases left in between. CDR3 residues: CASSYRGNTEAFF. The CDR3 DNA sequence: TGTGCCAGCAGCTACCGGGGGAACACTGAAGCTTTCTTT.

In nucleotides, the CDR3 is TGTGCCAGCAGCTTGCCCCCAGGCGCCTACGAGCAGTACTTC. It translates to CASSLPPGAYEQYF. The chain has TRBV5-8 and TRBJ2-7; D is unresolved. Germline V gene sequence: CDR1 SGHTS, CDR2 YDEGEE. The CDR3 spans 14 residues. Trimming shortened V by 1 base and J by 2 bases, and 10 bases separated the two germline ends.

The chain carries TRBV7-8 and TRBJ1-3, with D unresolved. The germline V gene has CDR1 SGHVS and CDR2 FQNEAQ. The CDR3 sequence is 18 residues long. The V gene lost 1 base and the J gene lost 0 bases, with 16 bases spanning the gap. The CDR3 loop reads CASSLGGFAASSGNTIYF. The CDR3 DNA reads TGTGCCAGCAGCTTAGGTGGATTTGCGGCAAGCTCTGGAAACACCATATATTTT.

This clone appeared once. The CDR3: CATTWGGSTDTQYF. The CDR3 nucleotides are TGTGCCACAACTTGGGGGGGGTCCACAGATACGCAGTATTTT. The V call is TRBV5-8, the J call TRBJ2-3, with 7 bases that match TRBD2. This CDR3 contains 14 residues. Germline CDR1 and CDR2: SGHTS and YDEGEE. The V and J ends lost 9 bases and 2 bases, in that order; junction bases with no gene match: 9.